This T cell receptor (beta chain) was captured by sequencing in a study of patients and donors after allogeneic stem cell transplantation. The ends were cut back, 5 bases at V and 5 bases at J, with 9 bases in the middle. CDR3 length: 12 residues. Germline V gene data show CDR1 as KGHDR and CDR2 as SFDVKD. This clonotype has only a few counts. TCRdb reprocessed the RT-PCR reads with MiXCR, giving one entry per CDR3 protein. This table has roughly 880,000 distinct CDR3 sequences, over 15% appearing once. Sample: blood, either unsorted or a sorted T cell fraction (not recorded which). This sequence joins TRBV24-1 and TRBJ2-7; D unresolved. The receptor's source is a human donor who was either an allogeneic HSCT recipient or a stem cell or donor lymphocyte infusion donor (not recorded which). It is not recorded whose cells these are; they may come from a transplant donor. CDR3 loop: CATSGAGHEQYF. The CDR3, as DNA: TGTGCCACCAGTGGCGCAGGCCACGAGCAGTACTTC.